The rows below give T cell receptor beta chains drawn from one sample of a study of radiotherapy plus CTLA-4 blockade in lung cancer. Here immunoSEQ multiplex PCR was the method, and the copy in TCRdb shows in-frame clones only, minus some. This sample carries roughly 60,000 clones, 60% to 80% of them seen once, and the ten largest clones take 2.9%. Sequencing used peripheral blood, obtained from a patient treated with radiotherapy plus ipilimumab. The receptors here all came from a human donor with non-small cell lung cancer who had a complete response to radiotherapy plus ipilimumab. CDR3s include the opening cysteine and the closing phenylalanine or tryptophan. Fields, in order: clone size, V gene, D gene, J gene, CDR3 DNA, CDR3 protein. D genes are given only for firm matches. For some rows the clone size is stated as once, few or many, or as a class when expanded; others skip it.

size: -
V: TRBV14
D: -
J: TRBJ2-7
DNA: TGTGCCAGCAGCCAAGAAGGGGCAGGCAACGAGCAGTACTTC
CDR3: CASSQEGAGNEQYF

size: -
V: TRBV7-9
D: -
J: TRBJ1-2
DNA: TGTGCCAGCAGGATTTGGGGGGATACTAACTATGGCTACACCTTC
CDR3: CASRIWGDTNYGYTF

size: -
V: TRBV7-2
D: TRBD2
J: TRBJ2-2
DNA: TGTGCCAGCAGCCAGACTAGCGACGCCGGGGAGCTGTTTTTT
CDR3: CASSQTSDAGELFF

size: -
V: TRBV13
D: TRBD2
J: TRBJ2-5
DNA: TGTGCCAGCAGCCCACGACTAGCGGGGCAGACCCAGTACTTC
CDR3: CASSPRLAGQTQYF

size: -
V: TRBV27
D: TRBD2
J: TRBJ2-7
DNA: TGTGCCAGCAGGGGACTAGCGGGAGGGTACGAGCAGTACTTC
CDR3: CASRGLAGGYEQYF

size: few
V: TRBV5-4
D: TRBD1
J: TRBJ1-5
DNA: TGTGCCAGCAGCCCCGGACAGGAGAGTTATCAGCCCCAGCATTTT
CDR3: CASSPGQESYQPQHF

size: few
V: TRBV10-3
D: TRBD1
J: TRBJ2-7
DNA: TGTGCCATCAGTGAGAGGGACAGGGGGGACTACGAGCAGTACTTC
CDR3: CAISERDRGDYEQYF

size: -
V: TRBV28
D: TRBD1
J: TRBJ1-1
DNA: TGTGCCAGCAGCCTCGTCCGACAGGGGGAAACTGAAGCTTTCTTT
CDR3: CASSLVRQGETEAFF

size: -
V: TRBV7-2
D: TRBD1
J: TRBJ1-5
DNA: TGTGCCAGCAGCTTAGTCGCAGGGGGAAATCAGCCCCAGCATTTT
CDR3: CASSLVAGGNQPQHF

size: -
V: TRBV9
D: TRBD2
J: TRBJ2-5
DNA: TGTGCCAGCAGCGTAGCGGGAGGGACTGAGACCCAGTACTTC
CDR3: CASSVAGGTETQYF

size: -
V: TRBV28
D: -
J: TRBJ1-6
DNA: TGTGCCAGCACCCCAACAGGGTTTAATTCACCCCTCCACTTT
CDR3: CASTPTGFNSPLHF

size: -
V: TRBV6-6
D: TRBD2
J: TRBJ2-3
DNA: TGTGCCAGTCGCGGGACTAGCGGGATCAGCACAGATACGCAGTATTTT
CDR3: CASRGTSGISTDTQYF

size: -
V: TRBV19
D: TRBD2
J: TRBJ2-3
DNA: TGTGCCAGTAGCTCCCCGGGAGGCCTGGGGGGTACGCAGTATTTT
CDR3: CASSSPGGLGGTQYF

size: -
V: TRBV6-1
D: TRBD2
J: TRBJ2-5
DNA: TGTGCCAGCACCCTAATGGGGGGGGTTGGAGAGACCCAGTACTTC
CDR3: CASTLMGGVGETQYF

size: -
V: TRBV10-2
D: TRBD1
J: TRBJ2-7
DNA: TGCGCCAGCTCCGGGACAGGGTCCTACGAGCAGTACTTC
CDR3: CASSGTGSYEQYF

size: -
V: TRBV2
D: -
J: TRBJ2-3
DNA: TGTGCCAGCAAAGCGGGTTTGACAGGGTCAGATACGCAGTATTTT
CDR3: CASKAGLTGSDTQYF

size: -
V: TRBV18
D: -
J: TRBJ1-5
DNA: TGTGCCAGCTCACCAAGGCAGGGTCTCGGGAATCAGCCCCAGCATTTT
CDR3: CASSPRQGLGNQPQHF

size: -
V: TRBV13
D: TRBD1
J: TRBJ2-1
DNA: TGTGCCAGCAGCTTAGAGGGCGCAGGGGGCGTTTATAATGAGCAGTTCTTC
CDR3: CASSLEGAGGVYNEQFF

size: -
V: TRBV7-9
D: TRBD1
J: TRBJ1-1
DNA: TGTGCCAGCAGCCCAAGGACAGGCCAGGGCACTGAAGCTTTCTTT
CDR3: CASSPRTGQGTEAFF

size: -
V: TRBV6-6
D: -
J: TRBJ2-7
DNA: TGTGCCAGAAACAGGGAAGTCTACGAGCAGTACTTC
CDR3: CARNREVYEQYF

size: -
V: TRBV5-1
D: TRBD1
J: TRBJ2-3
DNA: TGCGCCAGCAGTCCCGGGACAGGGGCGGACTGGACAGATACGCAGTATTTT
CDR3: CASSPGTGADWTDTQYF

size: -
V: TRBV5-1
D: -
J: TRBJ1-2
DNA: TGCGCCAGCAGCACTTCGGGGGACTATGGCTACACCTTC
CDR3: CASSTSGDYGYTF

size: -
V: TRBV9
D: -
J: TRBJ2-1
DNA: TGTGCCAGCAGCCCCAAAAGGGGAGGGGGACCTTACAATGAGCAGTTCTTC
CDR3: CASSPKRGGGPYNEQFF